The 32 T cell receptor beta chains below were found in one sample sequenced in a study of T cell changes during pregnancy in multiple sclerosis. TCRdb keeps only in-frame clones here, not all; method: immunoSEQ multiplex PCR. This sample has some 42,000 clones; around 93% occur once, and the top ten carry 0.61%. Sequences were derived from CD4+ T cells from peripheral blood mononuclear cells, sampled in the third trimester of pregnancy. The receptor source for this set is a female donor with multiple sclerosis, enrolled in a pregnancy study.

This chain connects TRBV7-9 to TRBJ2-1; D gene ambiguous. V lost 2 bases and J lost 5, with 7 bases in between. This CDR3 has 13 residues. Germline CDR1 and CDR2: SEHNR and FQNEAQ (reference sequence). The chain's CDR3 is CASSLRQDNEQFF. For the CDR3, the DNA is TGTGCCAGCAGCTTAAGACAAGACAATGAGCAGTTCTTC.

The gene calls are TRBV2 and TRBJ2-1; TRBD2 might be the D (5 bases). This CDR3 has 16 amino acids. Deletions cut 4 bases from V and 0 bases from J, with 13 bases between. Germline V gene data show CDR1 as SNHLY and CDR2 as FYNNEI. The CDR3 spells CASSAAGASSYNEQFF. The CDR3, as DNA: TGTGCCAGCAGTGCGGCGGGTGCTAGCTCCTACAATGAGCAGTTCTTC.

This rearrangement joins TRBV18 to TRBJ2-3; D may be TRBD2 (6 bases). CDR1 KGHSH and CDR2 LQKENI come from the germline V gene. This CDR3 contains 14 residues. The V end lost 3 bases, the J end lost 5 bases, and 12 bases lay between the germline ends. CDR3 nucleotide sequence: TGTGCCAGCTCACCTAGAGCAGCGGGAGATACGCAGTATTTT. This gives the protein CASSPRAAGDTQYF.

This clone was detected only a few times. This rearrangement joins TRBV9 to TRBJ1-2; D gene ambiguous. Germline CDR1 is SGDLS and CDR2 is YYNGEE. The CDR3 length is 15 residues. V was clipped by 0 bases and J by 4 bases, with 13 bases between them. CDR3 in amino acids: CASSVAEGPGYGYTF. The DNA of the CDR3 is TGTGCCAGCAGCGTAGCCGAGGGCCCAGGCTATGGCTACACCTTC.

The CDR3 sequence: CASSTGRNQPQHF. DNA of the CDR3: TGTGCCAGCAGTACAGGGCGCAATCAGCCCCAGCATTTT. This chain connects TRBV25-1 to TRBJ1-5, with a tentative D call TRBD1 (6 bases). Germline lookup yields CDR1 MGHDK and CDR2 SYGVNS. The V end lost 5 bases, the J end lost 2 bases, and 7 bases lay between the germline ends. The CDR3 has 13 amino acids.

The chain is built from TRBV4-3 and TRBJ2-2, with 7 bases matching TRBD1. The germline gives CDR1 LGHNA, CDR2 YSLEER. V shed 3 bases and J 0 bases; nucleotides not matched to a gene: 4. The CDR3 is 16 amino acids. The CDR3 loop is CASSQWDRANTGELFF. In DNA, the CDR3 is TGCGCCAGCAGCCAGTGGGACAGAGCGAACACCGGGGAGCTGTTTTTT.

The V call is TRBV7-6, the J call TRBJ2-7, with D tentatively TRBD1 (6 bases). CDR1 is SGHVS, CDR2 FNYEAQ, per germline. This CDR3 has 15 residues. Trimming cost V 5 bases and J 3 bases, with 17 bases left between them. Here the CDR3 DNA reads TGTGCCAGCAGCCCCCGACAGGTTCCCTTCTACGAGCAGTACTTC. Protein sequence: CASSPRQVPFYEQYF.

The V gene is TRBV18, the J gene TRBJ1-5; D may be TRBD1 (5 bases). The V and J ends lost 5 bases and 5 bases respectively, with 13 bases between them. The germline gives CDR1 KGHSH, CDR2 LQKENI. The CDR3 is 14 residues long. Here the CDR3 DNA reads TGTGCCAGCTCAGGAAGACTCAGGGATCAGCCCCAGCATTTT. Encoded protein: CASSGRLRDQPQHF.

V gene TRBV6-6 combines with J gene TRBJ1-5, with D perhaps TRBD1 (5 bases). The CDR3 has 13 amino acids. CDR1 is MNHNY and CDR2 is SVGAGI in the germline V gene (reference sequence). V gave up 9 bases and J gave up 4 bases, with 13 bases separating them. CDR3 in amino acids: CASDGGLNQPQHF. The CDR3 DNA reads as TGTGCCAGTGACGGGGGTCTTAATCAGCCCCAGCATTTT.

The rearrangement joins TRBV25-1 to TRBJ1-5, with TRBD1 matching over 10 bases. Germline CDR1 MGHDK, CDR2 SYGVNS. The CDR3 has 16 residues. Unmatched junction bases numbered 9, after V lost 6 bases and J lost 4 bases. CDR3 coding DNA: TGTGCCAGCAGCGGGACAGGGGCTTTGGGGAATCAGCCCCAGCATTTT. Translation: CASSGTGALGNQPQHF.

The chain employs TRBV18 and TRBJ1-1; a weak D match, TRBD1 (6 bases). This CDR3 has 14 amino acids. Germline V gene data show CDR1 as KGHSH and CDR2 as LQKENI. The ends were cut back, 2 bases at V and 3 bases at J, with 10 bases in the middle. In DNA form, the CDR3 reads TGTGCCAGCTCACCATATAAGGGGGACACTGAAGCTTTCTTT. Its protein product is CASSPYKGDTEAFF.

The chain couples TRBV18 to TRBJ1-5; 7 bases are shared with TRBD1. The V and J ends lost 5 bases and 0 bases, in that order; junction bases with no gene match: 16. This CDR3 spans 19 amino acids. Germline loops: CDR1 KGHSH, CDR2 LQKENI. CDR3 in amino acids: CASSSTLRTGPYSNQPQHF. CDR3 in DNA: TGTGCCAGCTCATCAACGCTCCGGACAGGACCGTATAGCAATCAGCCCCAGCATTTT.

CDR3 sequence reads: CASGARSYTDTQYF. The CDR3 DNA reads as TGTGCCAGCGGGGCCAGGAGCTACACAGATACGCAGTATTTT. V and J are TRBV9 and TRBJ2-3; D might be TRBD1 (5 bases). This CDR3 has 14 amino acids. The germline V gene encodes CDR1 SGDLS and CDR2 YYNGEE. Trimming took 7 bases from V and 2 from J, leaving 14 bases between them.

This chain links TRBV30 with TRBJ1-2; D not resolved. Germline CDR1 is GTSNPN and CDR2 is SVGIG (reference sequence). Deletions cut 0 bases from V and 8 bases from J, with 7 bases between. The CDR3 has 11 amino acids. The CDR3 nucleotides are TGTGCCTGGAGTGTCTCCGGGGGCTACACCTTC. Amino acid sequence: CAWSVSGGYTF.

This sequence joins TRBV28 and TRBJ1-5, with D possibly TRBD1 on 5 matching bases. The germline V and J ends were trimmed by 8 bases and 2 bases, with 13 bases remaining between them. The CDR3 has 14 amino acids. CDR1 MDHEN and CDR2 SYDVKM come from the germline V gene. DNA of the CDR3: TGTGCCAGCCATGGGGGGGGAGGCAATCAGCCCCAGCATTTT. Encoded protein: CASHGGGGNQPQHF.

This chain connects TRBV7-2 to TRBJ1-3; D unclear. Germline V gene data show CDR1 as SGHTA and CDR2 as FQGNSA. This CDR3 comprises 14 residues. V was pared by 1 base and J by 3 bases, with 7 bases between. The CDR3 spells CASSLVSLGNTIYF. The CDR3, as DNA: TGTGCCAGCAGCTTAGTGTCACTTGGAAACACCATATATTTT. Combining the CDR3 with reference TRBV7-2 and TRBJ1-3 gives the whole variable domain GAGVSQSPSNKVTEKGKDVELRCDPISGHTALYWYRQSLGQGLEFLIYFQGNSAPDKSGLPSDRFSAERTGGSVSTLTIQRTQQEDSAVYLCASSLVSLGNTIYFGEGSWLTVV.

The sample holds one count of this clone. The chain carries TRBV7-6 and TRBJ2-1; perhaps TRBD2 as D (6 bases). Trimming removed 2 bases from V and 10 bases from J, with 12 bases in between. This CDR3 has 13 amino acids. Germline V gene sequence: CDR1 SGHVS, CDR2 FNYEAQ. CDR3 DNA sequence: TGTGCCAGCAGCTTAATCTTGGAGGGAGAGCAGTTCTTC. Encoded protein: CASSLILEGEQFF.

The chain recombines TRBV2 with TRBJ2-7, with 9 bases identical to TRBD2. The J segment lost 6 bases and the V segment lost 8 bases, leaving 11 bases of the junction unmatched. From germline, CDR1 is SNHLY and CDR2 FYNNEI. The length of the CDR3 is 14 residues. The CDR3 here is CASYPGLAFREQYF. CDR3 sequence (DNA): TGTGCCAGCTATCCGGGACTAGCATTTCGCGAGCAGTACTTC. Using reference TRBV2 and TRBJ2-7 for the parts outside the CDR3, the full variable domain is EPEVTQTPSHQVTQMGQEVILRCVPISNHLYFYWYRQILGQKVEFLVSFYNNEISEKSEIFDDQFSVERPDGSNFTLKIRSTKLEDSAMYFCASYPGLAFREQYFGPGTRLTVT.

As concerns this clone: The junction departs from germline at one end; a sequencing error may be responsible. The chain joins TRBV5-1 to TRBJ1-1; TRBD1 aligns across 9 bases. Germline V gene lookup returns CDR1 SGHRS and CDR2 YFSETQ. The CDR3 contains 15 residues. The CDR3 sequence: CTSSLAPGQGPGAFF. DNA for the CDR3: TGCACCAGCAGCTTGGCGCCGGGACAGGGCCCTGGGGCTTTCTTT.

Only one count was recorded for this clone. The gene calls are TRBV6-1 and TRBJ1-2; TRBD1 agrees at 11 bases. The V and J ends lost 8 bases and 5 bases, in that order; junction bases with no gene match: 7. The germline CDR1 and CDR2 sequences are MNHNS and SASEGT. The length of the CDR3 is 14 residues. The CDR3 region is CASFGQGAQYGYTF. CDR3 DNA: TGTGCCAGCTTTGGACAGGGGGCGCAGTATGGCTACACCTTC.

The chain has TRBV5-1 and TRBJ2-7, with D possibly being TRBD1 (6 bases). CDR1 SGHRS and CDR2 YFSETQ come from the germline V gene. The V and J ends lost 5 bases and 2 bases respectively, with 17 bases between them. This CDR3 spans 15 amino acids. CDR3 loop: CASSARQDRAYEQYF. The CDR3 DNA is TGCGCCAGCAGTGCCCGGCAGGACAGAGCCTACGAGCAGTACTTC.

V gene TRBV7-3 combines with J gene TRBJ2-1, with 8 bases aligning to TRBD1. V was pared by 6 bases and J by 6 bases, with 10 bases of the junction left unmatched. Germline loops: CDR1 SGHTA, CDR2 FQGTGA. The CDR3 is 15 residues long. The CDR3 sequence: CASSNPGTGVNEQFF. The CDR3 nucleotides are TGTGCCAGCAGTAACCCCGGGACAGGAGTCAATGAGCAGTTCTTC.

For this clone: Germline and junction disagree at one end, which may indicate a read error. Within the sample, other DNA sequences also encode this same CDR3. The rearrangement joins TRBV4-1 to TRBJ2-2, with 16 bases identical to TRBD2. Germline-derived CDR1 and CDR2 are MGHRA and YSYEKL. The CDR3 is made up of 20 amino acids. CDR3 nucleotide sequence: TGCGCCAGCAGCCAGCTACTCCGGGGACTAGCGGGAGGGGCCCCCGGGGAGTTGTTTTTT. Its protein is CASSQLLRGLAGGAPGELFF.

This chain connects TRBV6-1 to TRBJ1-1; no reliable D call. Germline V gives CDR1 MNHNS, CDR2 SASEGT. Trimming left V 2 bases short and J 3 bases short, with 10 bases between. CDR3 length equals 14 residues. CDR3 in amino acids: CASSENRFYTEAFF. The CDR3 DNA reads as TGTGCCAGCAGTGAAAACAGATTCTACACTGAAGCTTTCTTT.

CDR3 residues: CVRSPVLQGYTF. The CDR3 region has the DNA TGTGTCAGAAGCCCCGTGCTTCAGGGCTACACCTTC. The chain uses TRBV7-5 and TRBJ1-2; the D call TRBD1 from the table was never checked on the DNA. TRBV7-5 is assigned pseudogene status. The length of the CDR3 is 12 residues.

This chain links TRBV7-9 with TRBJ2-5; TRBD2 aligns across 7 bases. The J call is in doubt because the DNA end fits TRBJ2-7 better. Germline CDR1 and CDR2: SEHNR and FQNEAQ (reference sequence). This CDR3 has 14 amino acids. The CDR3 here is CASSLAGGQHEQYF. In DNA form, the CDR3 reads TGTGCCAGCAGCTTAGCGGGAGGGCAACACGAGCAGTACTTC.

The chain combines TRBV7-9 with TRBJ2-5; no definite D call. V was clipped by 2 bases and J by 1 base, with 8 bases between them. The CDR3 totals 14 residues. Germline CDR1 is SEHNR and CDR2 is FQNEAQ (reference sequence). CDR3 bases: TGTGCCAGCAGCTTACAGTTGTCCCAAGAGACCCAGTACTTC. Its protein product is CASSLQLSQETQYF.

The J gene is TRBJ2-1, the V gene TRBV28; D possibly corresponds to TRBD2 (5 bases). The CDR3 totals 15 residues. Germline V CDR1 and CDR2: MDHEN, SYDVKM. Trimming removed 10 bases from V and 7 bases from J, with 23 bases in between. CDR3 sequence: CATQNPGVFGNEQFF. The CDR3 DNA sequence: TGTGCCACTCAGAACCCCGGGGTATTCGGGAATGAGCAGTTCTTC.

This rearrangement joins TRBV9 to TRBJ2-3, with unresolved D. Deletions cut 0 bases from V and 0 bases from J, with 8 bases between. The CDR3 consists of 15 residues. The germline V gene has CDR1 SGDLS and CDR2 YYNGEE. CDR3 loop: CASSVGASSTDTQYF. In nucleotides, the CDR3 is TGTGCCAGCAGCGTAGGGGCATCTAGCACAGATACGCAGTATTTT.

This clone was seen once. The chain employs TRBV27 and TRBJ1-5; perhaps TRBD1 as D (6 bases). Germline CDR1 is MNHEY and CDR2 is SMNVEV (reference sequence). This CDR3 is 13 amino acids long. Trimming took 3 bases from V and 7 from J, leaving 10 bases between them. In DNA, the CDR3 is TGTGCCAGCAGTTTCCGGGGGGCCCAGCCCCAGCATTTT. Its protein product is CASSFRGAQPQHF.

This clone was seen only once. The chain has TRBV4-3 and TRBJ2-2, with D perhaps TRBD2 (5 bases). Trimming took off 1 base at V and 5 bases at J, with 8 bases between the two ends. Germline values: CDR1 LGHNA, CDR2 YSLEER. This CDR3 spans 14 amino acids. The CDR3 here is CASSQGPGTGELFF. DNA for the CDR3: TGCGCCAGCAGCCAAGGCCCGGGAACCGGGGAGCTGTTTTTT.

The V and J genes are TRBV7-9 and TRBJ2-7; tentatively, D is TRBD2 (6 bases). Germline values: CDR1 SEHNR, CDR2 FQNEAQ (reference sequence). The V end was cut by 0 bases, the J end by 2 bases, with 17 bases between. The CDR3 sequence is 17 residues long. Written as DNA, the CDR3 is TGTGCCAGCAGCTTAGCGAAAGGAGGGGCCTTCGCCTACGAGCAGTACTTC. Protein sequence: CASSLAKGGAFAYEQYF.